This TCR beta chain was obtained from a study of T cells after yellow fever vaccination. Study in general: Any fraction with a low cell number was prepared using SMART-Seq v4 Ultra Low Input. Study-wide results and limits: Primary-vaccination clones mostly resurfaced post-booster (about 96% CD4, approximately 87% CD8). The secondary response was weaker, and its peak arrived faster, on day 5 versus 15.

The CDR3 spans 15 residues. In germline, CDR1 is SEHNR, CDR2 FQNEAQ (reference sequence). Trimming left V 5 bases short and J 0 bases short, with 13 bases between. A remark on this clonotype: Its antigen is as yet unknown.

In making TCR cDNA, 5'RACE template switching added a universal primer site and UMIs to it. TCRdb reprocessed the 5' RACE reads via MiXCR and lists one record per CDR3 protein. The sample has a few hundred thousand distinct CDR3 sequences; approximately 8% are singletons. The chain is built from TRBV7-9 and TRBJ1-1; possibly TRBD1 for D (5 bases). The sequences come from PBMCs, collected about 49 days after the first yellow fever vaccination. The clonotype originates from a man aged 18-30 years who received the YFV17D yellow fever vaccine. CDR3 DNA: TGTGCCAGCAGCCAGGGAATCGGGTTGAACACTGAAGCTTTCTTT. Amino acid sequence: CASSQGIGLNTEAFF.